This T cell receptor beta chain is from a study of T-cell reconstitution after alpha-beta-depleted transplantation in children. Germline V gene data show CDR1 as DFQATT and CDR2 as SNEGSKA (reference sequence). The CDR3 loop spans 13 amino acids. Trimming took 0 bases from V and 6 from J, leaving 11 bases between them. The TCRbeta library incorporated unique molecular identifiers. One entry per CDR3 protein results from TCRdb running MiXCR on the PCR reads. The data contain under 450,000 distinct CDR3 sequences, 13% of them singletons. The material was PBMCs, obtained from the stem cell graft. V usage is TRBV20-1 and J usage is TRBJ1-1; D call uncertain. The clonotype originates from a human donor who donated a stem cell graft to a child with Fanconi anemia. The CDR3 protein is CSARDVPGSEAFF. In DNA, the CDR3 is TGCAGTGCTAGAGATGTACCAGGTTCTGAAGCTTTCTTT.